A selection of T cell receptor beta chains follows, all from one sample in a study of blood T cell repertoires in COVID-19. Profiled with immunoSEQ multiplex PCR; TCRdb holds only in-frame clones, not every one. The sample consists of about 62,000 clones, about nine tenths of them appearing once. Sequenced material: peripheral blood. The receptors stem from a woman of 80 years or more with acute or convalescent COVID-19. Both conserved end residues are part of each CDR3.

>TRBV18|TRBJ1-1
CASSPRRGQHTEAFF
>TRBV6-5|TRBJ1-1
CASSYGQNTEAFF
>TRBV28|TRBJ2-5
CASSLTGTKKTQYF
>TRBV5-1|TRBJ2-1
CASSTDSVNEQFF
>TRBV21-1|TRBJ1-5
CASSKGIGTGNQPQHF
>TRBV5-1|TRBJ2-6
CASNDRTGANVLTF
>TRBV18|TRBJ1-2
CASSPDGNPYGYTF
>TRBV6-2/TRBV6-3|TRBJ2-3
CASSYRGGEGTDTQYF
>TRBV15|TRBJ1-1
CATNLGQKNTEAFF
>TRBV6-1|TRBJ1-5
CASSDREGNQPQHF
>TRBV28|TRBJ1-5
CASRNPGQGASRPQHF
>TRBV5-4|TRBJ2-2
CASSLPAGQGDIGELFF
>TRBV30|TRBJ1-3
CAWGTDTGNTIYF
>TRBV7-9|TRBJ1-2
CASSPGGEANYGYTF
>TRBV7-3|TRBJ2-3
CASSLVGGSTDTQYF
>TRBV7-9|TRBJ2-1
CASSLAGVRVPFYNEQFF
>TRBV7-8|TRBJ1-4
CASRTGQGATNEKLFF